This is a list of T cell receptor beta chains from one sample in a study of cytomegalovirus exposure and HLA in healthy donors. Sequencing was performed with immunoSEQ multiplex PCR; in TCRdb, only in-frame clones are kept and a portion is missing. The table lists 100,000 to 130,000 clones, 82% of them singletons. Sequenced: PBMCs. The receptor set was obtained from a man aged 25 to 40 in good health and CMV-seropositive. The CDR3 runs from the conserved cysteine through the conserved F or W. A D gene is named only where the DNA matches it firmly. The size of a clone is reported for some rows only, either as once, few or many, or as a class for expanded clones.

J gene | clone size | V gene | D gene | CDR3 DNA | CDR3 protein
TRBJ1-5 | . | TRBV27 | . | TGTGCCAGCAGTACGACAAGGCAGAATCAGCCCCAGCATTTT | CASSTTRQNQPQHF
TRBJ2-1 | few | TRBV19 | TRBD1 | TGTGCCGTTTCCGGGACAGCCTCGAATGAGCAGTTCTTC | CAVSGTASNEQFF
TRBJ2-1 | . | TRBV5-1 | TRBD2 | TGCGCCAGCAGCTTTAGCTCGGCTAGCGGGGGGTGGGATGAGCAGTTCTTC | CASSFSSASGGWDEQFF
TRBJ1-1 | . | TRBV5-6 | . | TGTGCCAGCAGCTCGGACAGTTTATCCACTGAAGCTTTCTTT | CASSSDSLSTEAFF
TRBJ2-1 | . | TRBV7-9 | TRBD2 | TGTGCCAGCAGCCCCCCCCTGAGACTAGCGGTGTACAATGAGCAGTTCTTC | CASSPPLRLAVYNEQFF
TRBJ1-1 | . | TRBV6-6 | TRBD1 | TGTGCCAGCAGTTACTCCGGGACAGGGCGGGATTTCTTT | CASSYSGTGRDFF
TRBJ1-1 | once | TRBV5-1 | TRBD1 | TGCGCCAGCAGGTCCGGGACAGGGGGCTACATGAACACTGAAGCTTTCTTT | CASRSGTGGYMNTEAFF
TRBJ1-1 | . | TRBV9 | . | TGTGCCAGCAGCGTAGACGGCACTGAAGCTTTCTTT | CASSVDGTEAFF
TRBJ2-7 | . | TRBV19 | TRBD2 | TGTGCCAGTAGTAAGGGGACTAGCGGGGGGTACGAGCAGTACTTC | CASSKGTSGGYEQYF
TRBJ1-1 | . | TRBV6-5 | . | TGTGCCAGCAGTTCCTACCTGCCCCCAGGGAACACTGAAGCTTTCTTT | CASSSYLPPGNTEAFF
TRBJ2-1 | . | TRBV2 | TRBD2 | TGTGCCAGCAGTGCTCCTCGGCTAGCGGGGGTCGATGAGCAGTTCTTC | CASSAPRLAGVDEQFF
TRBJ2-1 | . | TRBV5-1 | TRBD2 | TGCGCCAGCCGTCAGGGAGGGAGCTCCTACAATGAGCAGTTCTTC | CASRQGGSSYNEQFF
TRBJ1-1 | . | TRBV6-6 | . | TGTGCCAGCAGTTACGACAGGACCAACACTGAAGCTTTCTTT | CASSYDRTNTEAFF
TRBJ2-1 | . | TRBV19 | . | TGTGCCAGTAGCCGAGGGGGGGCCTCCTACAATGAGCAGTTCTTC | CASSRGGASYNEQFF
TRBJ1-6 | . | TRBV5-1 | TRBD1 | TGCGCCAGCACACCGGACAGGGCCTTTAATTCGCCCCTCCACTTT | CASTPDRAFNSPLHF
TRBJ1-2 | . | TRBV7-9 | TRBD1 | TGTGCCAGCAGCGGGACAGTCCTAGTGGGCTACACCTTC | CASSGTVLVGYTF
TRBJ2-7 | few | TRBV5-5 | TRBD1 | TGTGCCAGCAGCCTCGACAGGGGGCAGAAGTACTTC | CASSLDRGQKYF
TRBJ2-7 | . | TRBV2 | . | TGTGCCAGCAGTGATTTACGCCTAGGAGACCCCTACGAGCAGTACTTC | CASSDLRLGDPYEQYF
TRBJ2-3 | . | TRBV6-6 | TRBD2 | TGTGCCAGCAGTCAGACCCCGGGGGGGAGCACAGATACGCAGTATTTT | CASSQTPGGSTDTQYF
TRBJ1-1 | . | TRBV25-1 | . | TGTGCCAGCAGTGAATATCGGAACACTGAAGCTTTCTTT | CASSEYRNTEAFF
TRBJ2-7 | . | TRBV7-8 | . | TGTGCCAGCAGCTCGACAGGTGCCTACGAGCAGTACTTC | CASSSTGAYEQYF
TRBJ2-1 | . | TRBV7-8 | TRBD2 | TGTGCCAGCATTCTGGGCGGGGGGGGCTCTGGTGAGCAGTTCTTC | CASILGGGGSGEQFF
TRBJ1-1 | . | TRBV5-1 | . | TGCGCCAGCAGCTTGGACAGGGCGAACACTGAAGCTTTCTTT | CASSLDRANTEAFF
TRBJ1-2 | once | TRBV27 | TRBD1 | TGTGCCAGCAGCTCCCGACAGGGTAACTATGGCTACACCTTC | CASSSRQGNYGYTF
TRBJ1-6 | . | TRBV27 | TRBD1 | TGTGCCAGCAGTCCGACAGGGTTAGGTTCACCCCTCCACTTT | CASSPTGLGSPLHF